This T cell receptor beta chain was sequenced for a study of T-cell reconstitution after alpha-beta-depleted transplantation in children (dated by TCRdb to the mid-2010s). Concerning the study at large: The study quantitatively tracked T-cell immune reconstitution after TCRalphabeta/CD19-depleted allogeneic hematopoietic cell transplantation in children using TCR repertoire profiling. The paper as a whole reports these results and caveats: In some patients, the high TCRbeta diversity seen at day 60 was put down to recipient T cells and intrathymic progenitors that had survived conditioning. Over the following months the frequencies of hyperexpanded clones went down, and after one year T-cell counts and TCRbeta diversity were mostly credited to newly produced T cells. Apparently early alphabetaT-cell count recovery about two months after transplant reportedly relied on only several hundred rapidly expanded clones derived from non-depleted graft cells.

About this clonotype itself: Its antigen target is currently unknown. The sample holds no much larger clone one base away, and base qualities are not on file.

The receptor library was made with PCR. Sequencing instrument: Illumina HiSeq 2500. TCR library preparation used molecular barcoding, with unique molecular identifiers applied to normalize quantification of the TCRbeta repertoire. Through fastp at Q25 and MiXCR, TCRdb rebuilt clones from the public reads, retaining in-frame beta chains. Under each unique CDR3 protein, matching rows form one entry showing the most common genes and DNA. The table for this sample lists about 210,000 distinct CDR3 sequences; approximately 17% of them were counted only once. The top ten constitute 35% to 50% of the sample. The label giving this sample's treatment or condition can be read as: allogeneic hematopoietic cell transplantation with graft depleted of TCRalphabeta T cells and CD19 B cells. The children who served as transplant recipients had been given grafts of TCRalphabeta/CD19-depleted allogeneic hematopoietic cells.

This receptor was taken from a male patient aged 2-15 years who had a stem cell transplant for acute lymphoblastic leukemia, so the T cells may come from the graft donor. Sequences were derived from PBMCs, mostly from graft donor cells, sampled 360 days after TCRalphabeta/CD19-depleted stem cell transplant.

The DNA sequence reads TGTGCCAGCCTTTCGCGGGACAAAACCGGGGAGCTGTTTTTT. It codes for CASLSRDKTGELFF. Here the chain combines TRBV27 and TRBJ2-2; the D call is possibly TRBD1 or TRBD2, each sharing 6 bases. From the germline V gene (reference sequence), CDR1 is MNHEY and CDR2 is SMNVEV. Including cysteine and phenylalanine, the CDR3 has 14 amino acids. Just CDR3 DNA is preserved here, 42 bases in frame from base 1. Trimming takes 8 bases from V and 5 bases from J, and the germline ends sit 15 bases apart.